This entry lists 27 T cell receptor beta chains sequenced from one sample in a study of response to subunit inactivated influenza vaccine. TCRdb independently ran MiXCR on the RT-PCR reads; one entry per CDR3 protein. The repertoire includes about 700,000 distinct CDR3 sequences, 15% to 19% of them detected once, and 11% sits in the top ten. The sequences come from PBMCs from blood, collected 11 to 12 days after vaccination. The receptors derive from a man aged 45-60 years who received an inactivated influenza vaccine.

This clonotype showed up just a few times. CDR3 DNA: TGTGCCACCCACCGGGCGGTTCTTAGCACAGATACGCAGTATTTT. It is translated as CATHRAVLSTDTQYF. V gene TRBV15 combines with J gene TRBJ2-3; no clear D. Per the germline V gene, CDR1 is LNHNV and CDR2 is YYDKDF (reference sequence). The CDR3 is 15 residues long. V was pared by 8 bases and J by 0 bases, with 15 bases between.

The CDR3 region has the DNA TGTGCCAGCTCACTATCGACAGGGGGCACTGAAGCTTTCTTT. This gives the protein CASSLSTGGTEAFF. The chain joins TRBV18 to TRBJ1-1; 9 bases line up with TRBD1. CDR1 KGHSH and CDR2 LQKENI come from the germline V gene. This CDR3 has 14 residues. V lost 4 bases, J lost 4 bases, and 4 bases stayed unmatched.

The chain recombines TRBV7-9 with TRBJ2-1; D not resolved. Trimming removed 5 bases from V and 2 bases from J, with 7 bases in between. CDR3 length: 13 amino acids. In germline, CDR1 is SEHNR, CDR2 FQNEAQ (reference sequence). CDR3 sequence reads: CASSTTAYNEQFF. The DNA of the CDR3 is TGTGCCAGCAGCACGACGGCCTACAATGAGCAGTTCTTC.

This clonotype has a count of ten or more. The rearrangement links TRBV7-2 to TRBJ1-1, with D perhaps matching TRBD1 (5 bases). V was shortened by 5 bases and J by 1 base, with 8 bases between the two germline ends. The germline gives CDR1 SGHTA, CDR2 FQGNSA. This CDR3 contains 13 residues. CDR3 nucleotide sequence: TGTGCCAGCAGCCACGACAGGAACACTGAAGCTTTCTTT. It translates to CASSHDRNTEAFF.

This clonotype was observed a handful of times. The chain couples TRBV11-2 to TRBJ2-7, with TRBD2 matching 7 bases. Germline lookup yields CDR1 SGHAT and CDR2 FQNNGV. There are 15 residues in the CDR3. V was clipped by 0 bases and J by 4 bases; unmatched bases: 6. The CDR3 DNA follows: TGTGCCAGCAGCTTAGAGGCAGCGGGGAAATACGAGCAGTACTTC. It yields the protein CASSLEAAGKYEQYF.

J is TRBJ1-1 and V is TRBV5-1; 8 bases line up with TRBD1. This CDR3 is built from 15 residues. V lost 4 bases and J lost 1; bases outside the gene matches: 6. Germline V gene sequence: CDR1 SGHRS, CDR2 YFSETQ. The CDR3, as DNA: TGCGCCAGCAGCGGCGAGACAGGGGAGAACACTGAAGCTTTCTTT. Its protein product is CASSGETGENTEAFF.

This clonotype was detected only a few times. The CDR3 region is CAISESLASQETQYF. CDR3 nucleotide sequence: TGTGCCATCAGTGAGTCTCTAGCGTCCCAAGAGACCCAGTACTTC. The J gene is TRBJ2-5, the V gene TRBV10-3; possibly TRBD2 for D (6 bases). The CDR3 runs to 15 residues. The V and J ends lost 0 bases and 1 base respectively, with 9 bases between them. In germline, CDR1 is ENHRY, CDR2 SYGVKD.

There are a few counts of this clonotype. This sequence joins TRBV20-1 and TRBJ2-7, with 7 bases matching TRBD1. The CDR3 is 12 residues long. V shed 6 bases and J 0 bases; nucleotides not matched to a gene: 2. CDR1 is DFQATT, CDR2 SNEGSKA, per germline (reference sequence). CDR3 amino acids: CSAQGTSYEQYF. CDR3 sequence (DNA): TGCAGTGCACAGGGGACCTCCTACGAGCAGTACTTC.

The chain couples TRBV11-1 to TRBJ2-4; weak D call: TRBD2 (5 bases). Germline V gene data show CDR1 as SGHAT and CDR2 as FQDESV (reference sequence). V was clipped by 5 bases and J by 1 base, with 18 bases between them. CDR3 length: 17 amino acids. The CDR3 DNA follows: TGTGCCAGCAGCCCCGAGGGCGGCTTAAGGGCCAAAAACATTCAGTACTTC. It is translated as CASSPEGGLRAKNIQYF.

The rearrangement joins TRBV7-2 to TRBJ1-4, with D tentatively TRBD1 (5 bases). V lost 6 bases and J 2 bases, leaving 13 bases between the germline ends. Germline V gene data show CDR1 as SGHTA and CDR2 as FQGNSA. The CDR3 has 15 amino acids. This CDR3 is CASRPGALTNEKLFF. Here the CDR3 DNA reads TGTGCCAGCAGACCCGGGGCACTCACTAATGAAAAACTGTTTTTT. Full variable domain (missing parts from reference TRBV7-2 and TRBJ1-4): GAGVSQSPSNKVTEKGKDVELRCDPISGHTALYWYRQSLGQGLEFLIYFQGNSAPDKSGLPSDRFSAERTGGSVSTLTIQRTQQEDSAVYLCASRPGALTNEKLFFGSGTQLSVL.

This clonotype was picked up a small number of times. The V call is TRBV20-1, the J call TRBJ2-2, with 8 positions matching TRBD2. The CDR3 length is 15 residues. The germline V gene encodes CDR1 DFQATT and CDR2 SNEGSKA (reference sequence). Germline trimming cut 1 base from V and 6 bases from J; bases unmatched to any gene: 7. The CDR3 region is CSARGQAGESGELFF. The DNA for the CDR3 is TGCAGTGCTAGAGGGCAAGCGGGAGAGTCCGGGGAGCTGTTTTTT.

This clonotype was detected only a few times. The chain links TRBV5-1 to TRBJ1-1; no definite D call. CDR1 SGHRS and CDR2 YFSETQ come from the germline V gene. The CDR3 is made up of 16 amino acids. V was shortened by 0 bases and J by 0 bases, with 12 bases between the two germline ends. The CDR3 nucleotides are TGCGCCAGCAGCTTGGGTGGGCGCCAAATGAACACTGAAGCTTTCTTT. This sequence encodes CASSLGGRQMNTEAFF.

This clonotype was seen more than once but under ten times. The V gene is TRBV11-2, the J gene TRBJ2-3; possibly TRBD1 or TRBD2 for D (5 bases each). The V end lost 9 bases, the J end lost 6 bases, and 10 bases lay between the germline ends. The CDR3 runs 11 residues. Per the germline V gene, CDR1 is SGHAT and CDR2 is FQNNGV. The CDR3, as DNA: TGTGCCAGTCTGGGGGTGGATACGCAGTATTTT. This codes for CASLGVDTQYF.

V is TRBV5-8 and J is TRBJ1-4, with D maybe TRBD1 (5 bases). Germline CDR1 is SGHTS and CDR2 is YDEGEE. The CDR3 totals 14 residues. Between the trimmed V and J ends, which lost 0 bases and 10 bases, there was a span of 13 bases. CDR3 sequence reads: CASSLAGQGGKLFF. DNA of the CDR3: TGTGCCAGCAGCTTGGCCGGGCAGGGCGGAAAACTGTTTTTT.

V and J are TRBV2 and TRBJ2-3; D unclear. Germline values: CDR1 SNHLY, CDR2 FYNNEI. Between the trimmed V and J ends, which lost 7 bases and 8 bases, there was a span of 19 bases. CDR3 size: 14 residues. In DNA form, the CDR3 reads TGTGCCAGCACGATTCGCCTCGCCCCCCTTACGCAGTATTTT. Translated: CASTIRLAPLTQYF.

This clonotype was seen a handful of times. The CDR3 DNA is TGTGCCAGCAGTTTCCGGGTTGGCTCTGGGGCCAACGTCCTGACTTTC. It yields the protein CASSFRVGSGANVLTF. V and J are TRBV6-5 and TRBJ2-6; no firm D call. The CDR3 has 16 residues. Germline V gene sequence: CDR1 MNHEY, CDR2 SVGAGI. The V end was cut by 4 bases, the J end by 0 bases, with 10 bases between.

This chain uses TRBV27 with TRBJ2-7; 12 bases map to TRBD2. The V segment lost 3 bases and the J segment 7 bases; nucleotides outside the gene matches: 10. Germline values: CDR1 MNHEY, CDR2 SMNVEV (reference sequence). The CDR3 runs 16 residues. The CDR3 loop reads CASSFPPSGRGYEQYF. Written as DNA, the CDR3 is TGTGCCAGCAGTTTCCCTCCTAGCGGGAGGGGCTATGAGCAGTACTTC.

This clonotype was seen a few times. The chain links TRBV29-1 to TRBJ1-1; D is ambiguous. Looked up from germline, CDR1 is SQVTM and CDR2 is ANQGSEA. This CDR3 has 12 amino acids. V lost 6 bases to trimming and J lost 5 bases, with 13 bases between them. The CDR3 region is CSVGRQRTEAFF. The CDR3 nucleotides read TGCAGCGTAGGTCGGCAGAGGACTGAAGCTTTCTTT.

The chain links TRBV5-1 to TRBJ1-2; weak D call: TRBD1 (6 bases). The CDR3 runs to 15 residues. The germline CDR1 and CDR2 sequences are SGHRS and YFSETQ. V was pared by 7 bases and J by 4 bases, with 20 bases between. The CDR3 protein is CASQTDPGAFYGYTF. CDR3 coding DNA: TGCGCCAGCCAAACCGACCCGGGGGCTTTCTATGGCTACACCTTC.

The chain carries TRBV7-9 and TRBJ2-7; D perhaps matches TRBD1 (5 bases). The germline CDR1 and CDR2 sequences are SEHNR and FQNEAQ (reference sequence). The CDR3 runs to 15 residues. Trimming cost V 5 bases and J 9 bases, with 23 bases left between them. CDR3 coding DNA: TGTGCCAGCAGCCATGGGAAACAGGCCGTACGAGGGCAGTACTTC. This encodes CASSHGKQAVRGQYF.

This clonotype has only a few counts. This chain links TRBV4-2 with TRBJ2-5, with TRBD2 as a possible D gene (5 bases). This CDR3 region has 16 residues. The V gene lost 0 bases and the J gene lost 1 base, with 12 bases spanning the gap. Germline lookup yields CDR1 LGHNA and CDR2 YNFKEQ. CDR3 protein: CASSQESVGAQETQYF. In nucleotides, the CDR3 is TGTGCCAGCAGCCAAGAGTCAGTGGGAGCCCAAGAGACCCAGTACTTC.

This chain joins TRBV5-1 and TRBJ2-5; 8 positions match TRBD1. Losses at the gene ends were 4 bases for V and 4 bases for J; bases not matched to a gene: 12. Germline lookup yields CDR1 SGHRS and CDR2 YFSETQ. The CDR3 consists of 16 residues. The CDR3 region is CASSPKDREDLETQYF. The CDR3 coding sequence is TGCGCCAGCAGCCCCAAGGACAGGGAGGATCTAGAGACCCAGTACTTC.

CDR3 coding DNA: TGTGCCTGGATTACAACCTCCGGAAGCTCTGGAAACACCATATATTTT. It specifies CAWITTSGSSGNTIYF. This chain connects TRBV30 to TRBJ1-3; the D is unclear. From germline, CDR1 is GTSNPN and CDR2 SVGIG (reference sequence). Trimming stripped 4 bases from V and 0 bases from J, with 16 bases between. This CDR3 is built from 16 residues.

This clonotype was counted only a few times. J is TRBJ2-1 and V is TRBV14; maybe TRBD2 (6 bases). V dropped 5 bases and J dropped 4 bases, with 12 bases sitting between them. Germline CDR1 and CDR2: SGHDN and FVKESK. The CDR3 runs 14 residues. The CDR3 sequence: CASSGRDLYNEQFF. The CDR3 DNA reads TGTGCCAGCAGCGGCCGGGACTTATACAATGAGCAGTTCTTC.

This clonotype was detected only a few times. J is TRBJ1-5 and V is TRBV6-6; no firm D call. Germline loops: CDR1 MNHNY, CDR2 SVGAGI (reference sequence). Deletions cut 6 bases from V and 5 bases from J, with 11 bases between. The CDR3 runs to 13 residues. In nucleotides, the CDR3 is TGTGCCAGCAGCCGGCCGGAGGATCAGCCCCAGCATTTT. This encodes CASSRPEDQPQHF.

This clonotype was detected once. CDR3: CAWSVGGSGYEQYF. CDR3 bases: TGTGCCTGGAGTGTGGGAGGGAGCGGCTACGAGCAGTACTTC. J is TRBJ2-7 and V is TRBV30; 7 nucleotides match TRBD2. The trim removed 0 bases at V and 3 bases at J, leaving 5 bases unmatched. From germline, CDR1 is GTSNPN and CDR2 SVGIG (reference sequence). The CDR3 has 14 amino acids.

This clonotype was seen a handful of times. The chain employs TRBV7-9 and TRBJ2-7; 7 bases are shared with TRBD1. The V gene's germline CDR1 is SEHNR and CDR2 FQNEAQ (reference sequence). This CDR3 spans 14 amino acids. Trimming took 3 bases from V and 3 from J; bases not matched to a gene: 5. The CDR3 DNA reads as TGTGCCAGCAGCTTCGGACAGGCGATCTACGAGCAGTACTTC. Protein: CASSFGQAIYEQYF.